This T cell receptor (beta chain) stems from a study of T-cell memory formation after mild COVID-19. TCRdb redid the calling of the 5' RACE reads with MiXCR, one entry per CDR3 protein. Of approximately 430,000 distinct CDR3 sequences listed, roughly a quarter are singletons. This clonotype showed up just a few times. As yet, its antigen is unknown. General study findings and limits: Pre-infection memory held some responding clones, suggesting pre-existing cross-reactive T cells responded.

The CDR3 is made up of 14 amino acids. CDR1 DFQATT and CDR2 SNEGSKA come from the germline V gene (reference sequence). V was pared by 6 bases and J by 4 bases, with 19 bases between. This clonotype was sampled from an adult woman who had mild COVID-19 (a few samples of this study predate the infection). Cell type and time point are not known. The material sequenced was PBMCs or a T cell subset sorted from them (not recorded which). The chain combines TRBV20-1 with TRBJ2-7; D is uncertain. The CDR3 DNA is TGCAGTGCCAGTTCGGCGGACGGAACTTACGAGCAGTACTTC. This sequence encodes CSASSADGTYEQYF.